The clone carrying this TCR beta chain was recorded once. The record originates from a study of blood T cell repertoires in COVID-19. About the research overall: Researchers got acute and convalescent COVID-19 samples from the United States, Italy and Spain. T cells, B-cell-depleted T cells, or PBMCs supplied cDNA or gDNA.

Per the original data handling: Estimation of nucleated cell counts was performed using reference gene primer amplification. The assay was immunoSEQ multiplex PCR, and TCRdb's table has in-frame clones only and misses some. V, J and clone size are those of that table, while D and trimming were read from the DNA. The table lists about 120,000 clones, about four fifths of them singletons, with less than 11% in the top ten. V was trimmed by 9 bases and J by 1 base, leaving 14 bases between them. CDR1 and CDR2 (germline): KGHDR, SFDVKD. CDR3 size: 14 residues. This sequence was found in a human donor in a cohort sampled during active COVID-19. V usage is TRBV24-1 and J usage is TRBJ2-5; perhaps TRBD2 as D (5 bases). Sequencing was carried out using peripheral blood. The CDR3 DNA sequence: TGTGCCACCGGTGGAGGAGGCCCCCAAGAGACCCAGTACTTC. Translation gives CATGGGGPQETQYF.